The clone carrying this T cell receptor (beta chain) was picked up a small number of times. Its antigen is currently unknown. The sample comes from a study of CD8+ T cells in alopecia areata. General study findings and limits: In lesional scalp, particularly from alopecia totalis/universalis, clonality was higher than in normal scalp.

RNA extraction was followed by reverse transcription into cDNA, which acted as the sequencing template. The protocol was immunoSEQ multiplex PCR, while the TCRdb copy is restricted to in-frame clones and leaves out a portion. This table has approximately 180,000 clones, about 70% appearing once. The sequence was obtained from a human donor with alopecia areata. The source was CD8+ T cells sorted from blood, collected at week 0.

The chain's CDR3 is CAISEVGRNIQYF. CDR3 sequence (DNA): TGTGCCATCAGTGAAGTGGGGCGAAACATTCAGTACTTC. The V gene is TRBV10-3, the J gene TRBJ2-4; tentatively, D is TRBD1 (5 bases). The CDR3 runs 13 residues. CDR1 is ENHRY, CDR2 SYGVKD, per germline. The V end lost 3 bases, the J end lost 6 bases, and 9 bases lay between the germline ends.